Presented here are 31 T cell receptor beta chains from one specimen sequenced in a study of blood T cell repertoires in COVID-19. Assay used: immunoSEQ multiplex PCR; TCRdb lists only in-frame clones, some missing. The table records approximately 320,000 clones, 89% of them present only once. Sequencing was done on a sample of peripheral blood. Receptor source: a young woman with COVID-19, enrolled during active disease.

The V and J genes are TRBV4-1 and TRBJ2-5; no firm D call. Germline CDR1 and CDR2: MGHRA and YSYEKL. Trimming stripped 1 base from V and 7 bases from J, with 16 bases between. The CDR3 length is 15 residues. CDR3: CASSQVPSSPGTQYF. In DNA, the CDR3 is TGCGCCAGCAGCCAAGTCCCGAGCAGCCCGGGGACCCAGTACTTC.

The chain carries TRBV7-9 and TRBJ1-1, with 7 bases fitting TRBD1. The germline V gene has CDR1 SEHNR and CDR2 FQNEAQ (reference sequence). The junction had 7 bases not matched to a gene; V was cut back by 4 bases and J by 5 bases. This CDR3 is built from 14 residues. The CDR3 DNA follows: TGTGCCAGCAGCTCCAAGCAGGGGGGTACTGAAGCTTTCTTT. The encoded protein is CASSSKQGGTEAFF. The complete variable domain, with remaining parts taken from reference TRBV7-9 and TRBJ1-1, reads DTGVSQNPRHKITKRGQNVTFRCDPISEHNRLYWYRQTLGQGPEFLTYFQNEAQLEKSRLLSDRFSAERPKGSFSTLEIQRTEQGDSAMYLCASSSKQGGTEAFFGQGTRLTVV.

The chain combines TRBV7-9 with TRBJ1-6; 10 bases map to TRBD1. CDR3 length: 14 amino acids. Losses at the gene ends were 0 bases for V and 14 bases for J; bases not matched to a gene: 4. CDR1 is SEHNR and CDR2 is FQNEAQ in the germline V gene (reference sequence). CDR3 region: CASSLASGQGALHF. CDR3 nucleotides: TGTGCCAGCAGCTTAGCTAGCGGACAGGGGGCCCTCCACTTT. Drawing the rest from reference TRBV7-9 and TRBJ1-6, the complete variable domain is DTGVSQNPRHKITKRGQNVTFRCDPISEHNRLYWYRQTLGQGPEFLTYFQNEAQLEKSRLLSDRFSAERPKGSFSTLEIQRTEQGDSAMYLCASSLASGQGALHFGNGTRLTVT.

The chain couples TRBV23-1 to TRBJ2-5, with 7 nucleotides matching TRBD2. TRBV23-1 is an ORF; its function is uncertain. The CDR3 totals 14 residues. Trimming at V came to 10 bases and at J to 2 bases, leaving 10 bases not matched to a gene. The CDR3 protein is CAKVGGGTQETQYF. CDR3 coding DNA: TGCGCCAAGGTAGGCGGGGGAACGCAAGAGACCCAGTACTTC.

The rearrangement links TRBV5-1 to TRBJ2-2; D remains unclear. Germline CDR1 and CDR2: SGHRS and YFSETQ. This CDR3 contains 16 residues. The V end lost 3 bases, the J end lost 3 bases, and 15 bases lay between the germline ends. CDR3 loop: CASSSLLGSDTGELFF. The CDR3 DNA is TGCGCCAGCAGCTCCCTTCTCGGGTCCGACACCGGGGAGCTGTTTTTT.

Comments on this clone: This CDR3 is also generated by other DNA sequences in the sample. The CDR3 DNA reads TGTGCCACCGGACAGGGGGCAAATCAGCCCCAGCATTTT. Its translation: CATGQGANQPQHF. The gene calls are TRBV24-1 and TRBJ1-5; 11 bases map to TRBD1. Germline CDR1 KGHDR, CDR2 SFDVKD. The CDR3 runs 13 residues. V was pared by 9 bases and J by 4 bases, with 1 base of the junction left unmatched.

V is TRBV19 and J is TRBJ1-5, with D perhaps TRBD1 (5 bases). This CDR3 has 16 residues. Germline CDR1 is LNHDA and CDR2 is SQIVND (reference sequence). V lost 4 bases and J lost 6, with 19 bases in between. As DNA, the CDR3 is TGTGCCAGTAGTACACATCGGTCGGGGGGAGGTCAGCCCCAGCATTTT. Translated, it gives CASSTHRSGGGQPQHF.

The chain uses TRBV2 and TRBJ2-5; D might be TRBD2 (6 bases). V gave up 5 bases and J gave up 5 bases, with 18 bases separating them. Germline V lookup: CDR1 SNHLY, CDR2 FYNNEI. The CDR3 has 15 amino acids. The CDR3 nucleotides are TGTGCCAGCAGTCCGGGCGGGGACTCAGTGGAGACCCAGTACTTC. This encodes CASSPGGDSVETQYF. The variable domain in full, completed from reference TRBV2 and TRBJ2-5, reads EPEVTQTPSHQVTQMGQEVILRCVPISNHLYFYWYRQILGQKVEFLVSFYNNEISEKSEIFDDQFSVERPDGSNFTLKIRSTKLEDSAMYFCASSPGGDSVETQYFGPGTRLLVL.

Here the CDR3 DNA reads TGTGCCAGTAGTACTGAGACAGGGGGCTCTGGCTACACCTTC. It codes for CASSTETGGSGYTF. This sequence joins TRBV19 and TRBJ1-2, with TRBD1 identical over 10 bases. The germline gives CDR1 LNHDA, CDR2 SQIVND (reference sequence). The CDR3 has 14 amino acids. V gave up 4 bases and J gave up 7 bases; unmatched junction bases: 6.

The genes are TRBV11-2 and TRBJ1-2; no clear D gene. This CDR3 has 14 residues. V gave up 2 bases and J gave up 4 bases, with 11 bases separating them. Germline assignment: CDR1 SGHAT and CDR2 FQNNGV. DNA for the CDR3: TGTGCCAGCAGCTTAAGGAGCACGTTCTATGGCTACACCTTC. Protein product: CASSLRSTFYGYTF.

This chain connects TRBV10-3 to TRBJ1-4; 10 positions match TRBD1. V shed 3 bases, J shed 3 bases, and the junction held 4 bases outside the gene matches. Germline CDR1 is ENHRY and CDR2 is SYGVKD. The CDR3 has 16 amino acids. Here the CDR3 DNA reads TGTGCCATCAGTGAACGCGGGACAGGGGCTAATGAAAAACTGTTTTTT. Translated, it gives CAISERGTGANEKLFF.

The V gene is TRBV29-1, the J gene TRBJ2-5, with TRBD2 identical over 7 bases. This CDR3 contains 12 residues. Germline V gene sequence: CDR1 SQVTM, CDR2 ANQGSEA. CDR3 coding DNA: TGCAGTTTCCTCGGGGGGTCGGAGACCCAGTACTTC. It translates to CSFLGGSETQYF. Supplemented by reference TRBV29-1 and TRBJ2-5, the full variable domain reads SAVISQKPSRDICQRGTSLTIQCQVDSQVTMMFWYRQQPGQSLTLIATANQGSEATYESGFVIDKFPISRPNLTFSTLTVSNMSPEDSSIYLCSFLGGSETQYFGPGTRLLVL.

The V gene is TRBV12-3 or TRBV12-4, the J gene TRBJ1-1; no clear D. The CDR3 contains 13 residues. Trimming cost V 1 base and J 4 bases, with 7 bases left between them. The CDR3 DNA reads TGTGCCAGCAGTTTAGGGGCTGGCACTGAAGCTTTCTTT. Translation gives CASSLGAGTEAFF.

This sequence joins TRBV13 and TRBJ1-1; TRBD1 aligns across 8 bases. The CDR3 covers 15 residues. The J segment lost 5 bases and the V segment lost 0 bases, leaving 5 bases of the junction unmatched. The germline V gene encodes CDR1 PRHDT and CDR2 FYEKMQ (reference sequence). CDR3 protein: CASSLGNRGSTEAFF. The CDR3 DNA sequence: TGTGCCAGCAGCTTAGGCAACAGGGGGAGTACTGAAGCTTTCTTT.

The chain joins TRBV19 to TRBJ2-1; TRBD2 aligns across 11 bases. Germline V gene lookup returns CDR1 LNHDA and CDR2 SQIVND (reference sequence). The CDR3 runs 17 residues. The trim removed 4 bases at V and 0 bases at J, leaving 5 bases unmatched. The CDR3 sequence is CASSTRLAGHSYNEQFF. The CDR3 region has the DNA TGTGCCAGTAGTACCAGACTAGCGGGGCACTCCTACAATGAGCAGTTCTTC.

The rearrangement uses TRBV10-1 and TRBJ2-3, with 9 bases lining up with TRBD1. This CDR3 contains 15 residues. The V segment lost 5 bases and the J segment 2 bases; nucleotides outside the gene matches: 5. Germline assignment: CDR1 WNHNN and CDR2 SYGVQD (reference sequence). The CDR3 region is CASSSRDRVTDTQYF. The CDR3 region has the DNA TGCGCCAGCAGTTCCCGGGACAGGGTCACAGATACGCAGTATTTT.

This chain's CDR3 is CASSVDRGPYYEQYF. The DNA for the CDR3 is TGTGCCAGTAGTGTGGACAGGGGGCCTTATTACGAGCAGTACTTC. V and J are TRBV19 and TRBJ2-7; 11 bases match TRBD1. V gave up 5 bases and J gave up 4 bases; unmatched junction bases: 7. CDR1 and CDR2 (germline): LNHDA, SQIVND (reference sequence). The CDR3 runs 15 residues.

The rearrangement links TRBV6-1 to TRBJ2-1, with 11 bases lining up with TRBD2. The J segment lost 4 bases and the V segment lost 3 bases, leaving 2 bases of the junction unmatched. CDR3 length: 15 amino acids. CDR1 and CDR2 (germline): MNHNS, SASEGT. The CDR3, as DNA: TGTGCCAGCAGTGAGGGACTAGCGGTTTACAATGAGCAGTTCTTC. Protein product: CASSEGLAVYNEQFF.

The CDR3 is CASSMMWGGDEQYF. The DNA for the CDR3 is TGTGCCAGTAGTATGATGTGGGGGGGCGACGAGCAGTACTTC. The chain links TRBV19 to TRBJ2-7; D is perhaps TRBD2 (7 bases). The CDR3 consists of 14 residues. V gave up 3 bases and J gave up 5 bases, with 14 bases separating them. Looked up from germline, CDR1 is LNHDA and CDR2 is SQIVND (reference sequence).

CDR3 bases: TGTGCCAGCATACTGGGAGAGACAGAGACCCAGTACTTC. Translating it yields CASILGETETQYF. The chain recombines TRBV2 with TRBJ2-5; weak D call: TRBD2 (5 bases). Germline V gene lookup returns CDR1 SNHLY and CDR2 FYNNEI. Trimming cost V 7 bases and J 4 bases, with 13 bases left between them. The CDR3 is 13 residues long.

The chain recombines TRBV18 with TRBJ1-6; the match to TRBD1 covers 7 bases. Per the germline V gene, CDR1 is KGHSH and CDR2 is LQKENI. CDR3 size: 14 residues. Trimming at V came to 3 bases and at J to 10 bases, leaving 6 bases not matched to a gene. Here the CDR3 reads CASSPGGRGSPLHF. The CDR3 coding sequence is TGTGCCAGCTCACCTGGGGGCAGGGGGTCACCCCTCCACTTT.

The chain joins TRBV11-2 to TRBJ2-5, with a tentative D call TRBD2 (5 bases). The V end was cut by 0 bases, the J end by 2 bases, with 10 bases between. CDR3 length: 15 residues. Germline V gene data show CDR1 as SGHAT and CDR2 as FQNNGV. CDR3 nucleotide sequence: TGTGCCAGCAGCTTAGAGGCGGGTAGACAAGAGACCCAGTACTTC. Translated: CASSLEAGRQETQYF.

CDR3 sequence: CASSPQGGNQPQHF. Here the CDR3 DNA reads TGTGCCAGCTCACCTCAGGGGGGCAATCAGCCCCAGCATTTT. The J gene is TRBJ1-5, the V gene TRBV18, with TRBD1 identical over 7 bases. Germline assignment: CDR1 KGHSH and CDR2 LQKENI. J was trimmed by 2 bases and V by 3 bases; bases with no gene match: 1. The CDR3 has 14 residues.

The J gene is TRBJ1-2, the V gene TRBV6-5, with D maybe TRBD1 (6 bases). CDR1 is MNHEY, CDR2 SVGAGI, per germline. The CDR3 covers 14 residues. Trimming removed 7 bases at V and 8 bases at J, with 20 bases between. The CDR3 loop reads CASTPDAGQRGYTF. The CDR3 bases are TGTGCCAGCACCCCAGACGCAGGACAGAGGGGCTACACCTTC.

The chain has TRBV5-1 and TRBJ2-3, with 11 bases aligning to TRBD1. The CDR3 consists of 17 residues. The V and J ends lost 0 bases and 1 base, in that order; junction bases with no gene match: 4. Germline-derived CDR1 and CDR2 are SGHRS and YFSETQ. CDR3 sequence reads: CASSLAMGQGGTDTQYF. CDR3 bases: TGCGCCAGCAGCTTGGCGATGGGACAGGGGGGCACAGATACGCAGTATTTT.

The CDR3, as DNA: TGTGCCAGCAGCCCGGGGTGGGTCTCATGGGGCTACACCTTC. This encodes CASSPGWVSWGYTF. The chain couples TRBV6-5 to TRBJ1-2; D is unresolved. V was cut by 6 bases and J by 8 bases, with 19 bases left in between. Germline assignment: CDR1 MNHEY and CDR2 SVGAGI. The CDR3 runs to 14 residues.

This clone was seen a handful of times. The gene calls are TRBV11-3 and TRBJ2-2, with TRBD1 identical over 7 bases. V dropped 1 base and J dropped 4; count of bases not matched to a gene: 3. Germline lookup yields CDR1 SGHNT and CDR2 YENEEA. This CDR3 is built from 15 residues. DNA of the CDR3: TGTGCCAGCAGCTTAGTCGCAGGGGGCACCGGGGAGCTGTTTTTT. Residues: CASSLVAGGTGELFF.

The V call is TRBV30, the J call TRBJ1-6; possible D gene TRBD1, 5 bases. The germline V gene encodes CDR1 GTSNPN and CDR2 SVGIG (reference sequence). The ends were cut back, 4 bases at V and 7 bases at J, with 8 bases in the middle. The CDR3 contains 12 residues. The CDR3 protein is CAWNTGNSPLHF. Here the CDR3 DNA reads TGTGCCTGGAACACAGGAAATTCACCCCTCCACTTT.

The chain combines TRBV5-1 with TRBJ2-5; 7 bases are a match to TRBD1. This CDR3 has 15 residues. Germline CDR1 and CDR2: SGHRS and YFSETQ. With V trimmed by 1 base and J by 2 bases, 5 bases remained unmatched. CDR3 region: CASSLPGTAQETQYF. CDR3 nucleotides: TGCGCCAGCAGCTTGCCAGGGACAGCTCAAGAGACCCAGTACTTC.

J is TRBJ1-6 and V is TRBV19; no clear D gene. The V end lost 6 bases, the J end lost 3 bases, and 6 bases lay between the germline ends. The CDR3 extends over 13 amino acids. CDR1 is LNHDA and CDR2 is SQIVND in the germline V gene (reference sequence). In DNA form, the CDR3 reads TGTGCCAGTAGCCAGAACTATAATTCACCCCTCCACTTT. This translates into CASSQNYNSPLHF.

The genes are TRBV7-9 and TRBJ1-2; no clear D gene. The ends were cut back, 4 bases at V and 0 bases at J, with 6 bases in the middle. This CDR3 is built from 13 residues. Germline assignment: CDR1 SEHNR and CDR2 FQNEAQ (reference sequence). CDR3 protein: CASSSTPNYGYTF. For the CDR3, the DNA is TGTGCCAGCAGCTCTACTCCTAACTATGGCTACACCTTC. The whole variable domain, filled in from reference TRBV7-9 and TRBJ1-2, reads DTGVSQNPRHKITKRGQNVTFRCDPISEHNRLYWYRQTLGQGPEFLTYFQNEAQLEKSRLLSDRFSAERPKGSFSTLEIQRTEQGDSAMYLCASSSTPNYGYTFGSGTRLTVV.